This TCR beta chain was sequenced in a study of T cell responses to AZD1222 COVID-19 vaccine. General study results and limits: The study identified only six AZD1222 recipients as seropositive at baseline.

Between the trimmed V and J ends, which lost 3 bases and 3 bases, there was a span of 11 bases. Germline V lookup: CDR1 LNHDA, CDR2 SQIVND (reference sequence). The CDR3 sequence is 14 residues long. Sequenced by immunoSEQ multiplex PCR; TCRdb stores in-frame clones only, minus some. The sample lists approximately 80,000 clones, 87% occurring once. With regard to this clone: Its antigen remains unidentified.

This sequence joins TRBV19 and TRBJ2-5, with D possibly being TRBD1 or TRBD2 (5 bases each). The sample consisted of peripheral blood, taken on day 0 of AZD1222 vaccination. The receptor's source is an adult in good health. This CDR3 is CASSMAGAEETQYF. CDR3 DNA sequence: TGTGCCAGTAGTATGGCCGGGGCCGAAGAGACCCAGTACTTC.